These 2 T cell receptor beta chains came from one sample sequenced in a study of shared clonotypes between healthy human individuals. Libraries were prepared by immunoSEQ multiplex PCR; TCRdb keeps only in-frame clonotypes and omits some of them. The sample lists fewer than 1.4 million clones, around three quarters occurring once. Sequenced sample: memory CD4+ T cells from PBMCs. This sample's subset: CD45RA-negative fraction. All receptors come from a man aged 18 to 29 in good health. Some clones in this sample may be carry-over from other donors' samples.

This chain links TRBV13 with TRBJ2-7; TRBD1 aligns across 7 bases. The CDR3 length is 14 residues. The V segment lost 4 bases and the J segment 4 bases; nucleotides outside the gene matches: 7. Germline loops: CDR1 PRHDT, CDR2 FYEKMQ (reference sequence). Written as DNA, the CDR3 is TGTGCCAGCAGCTACAGGGGAATAACATACGAGCAGTACTTC. It translates to CASSYRGITYEQYF.

As concerns this clone: The sample carries other DNA sequences with the same CDR3. V gene TRBV2 combines with J gene TRBJ1-5, with 12 bases that match TRBD1. Germline V gene lookup returns CDR1 SNHLY and CDR2 FYNNEI. The CDR3 has 13 residues. The junction had 1 base not matched to a gene; V was cut back by 7 bases and J by 6 bases. This CDR3 is CASTGQGAQPQHF. CDR3 in DNA: TGTGCCAGCACGGGACAGGGGGCTCAGCCCCAGCATTTT. The whole variable domain, remainder taken from reference TRBV2 and TRBJ1-5, is EPEVTQTPSHQVTQMGQEVILRCVPISNHLYFYWYRQILGQKVEFLVSFYNNEISEKSEIFDDQFSVERPDGSNFTLKIRSTKLEDSAMYFCASTGQGAQPQHFGDGTRLSIL.